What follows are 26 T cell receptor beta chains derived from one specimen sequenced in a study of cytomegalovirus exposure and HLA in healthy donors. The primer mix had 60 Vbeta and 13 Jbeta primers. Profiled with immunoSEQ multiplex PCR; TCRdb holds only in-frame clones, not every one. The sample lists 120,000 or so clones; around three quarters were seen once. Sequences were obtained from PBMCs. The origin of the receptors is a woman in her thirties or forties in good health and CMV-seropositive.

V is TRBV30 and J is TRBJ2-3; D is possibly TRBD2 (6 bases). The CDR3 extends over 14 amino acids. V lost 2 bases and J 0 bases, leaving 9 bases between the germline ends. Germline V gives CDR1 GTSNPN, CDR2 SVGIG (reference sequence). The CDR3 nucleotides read TGTGCCTGGAGTCCGGGGGTAAGCACAGATACGCAGTATTTT. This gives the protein CAWSPGVSTDTQYF. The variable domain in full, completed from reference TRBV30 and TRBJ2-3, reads SQTIHQWPATLVQPVGSPLSLECTVEGTSNPNLYWYRQAAGRGLQLLFYSVGIGQISSEVPQNLSASRPQDRQFILSSKKLLLSDSGFYLCAWSPGVSTDTQYFGPGTRLTVL.

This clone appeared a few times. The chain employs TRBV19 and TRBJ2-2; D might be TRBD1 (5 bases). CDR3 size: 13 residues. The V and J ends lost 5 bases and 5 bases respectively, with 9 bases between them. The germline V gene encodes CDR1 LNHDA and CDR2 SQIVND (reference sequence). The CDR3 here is CASSGQGTGELFF. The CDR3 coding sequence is TGTGCCAGTAGTGGCCAGGGTACCGGGGAGCTGTTTTTT.

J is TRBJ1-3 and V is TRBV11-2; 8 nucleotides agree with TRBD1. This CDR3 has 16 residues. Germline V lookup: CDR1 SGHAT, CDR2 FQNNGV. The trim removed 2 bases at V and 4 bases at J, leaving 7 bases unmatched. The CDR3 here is CASSLTPGGGGNTIYF. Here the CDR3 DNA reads TGTGCCAGCAGCTTAACTCCAGGGGGCGGAGGAAACACCATATATTTT.

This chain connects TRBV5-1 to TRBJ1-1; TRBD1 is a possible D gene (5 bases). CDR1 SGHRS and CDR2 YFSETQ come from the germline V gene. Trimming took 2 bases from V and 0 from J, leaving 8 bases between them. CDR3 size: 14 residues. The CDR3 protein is CASSFDSMNTEAFF. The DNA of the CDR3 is TGCGCCAGCAGCTTCGACAGCATGAACACTGAAGCTTTCTTT.

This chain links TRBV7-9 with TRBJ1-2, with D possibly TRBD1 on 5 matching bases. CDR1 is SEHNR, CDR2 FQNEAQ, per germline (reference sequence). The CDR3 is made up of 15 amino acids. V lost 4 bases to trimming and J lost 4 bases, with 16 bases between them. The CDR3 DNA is TGTGCCAGCAGCTCCCAGGGATCGGCTACCTATGGCTACACCTTC. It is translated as CASSSQGSATYGYTF. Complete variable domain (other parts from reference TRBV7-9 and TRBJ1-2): DTGVSQNPRHKITKRGQNVTFRCDPISEHNRLYWYRQTLGQGPEFLTYFQNEAQLEKSRLLSDRFSAERPKGSFSTLEIQRTEQGDSAMYLCASSSQGSATYGYTFGSGTRLTVV.

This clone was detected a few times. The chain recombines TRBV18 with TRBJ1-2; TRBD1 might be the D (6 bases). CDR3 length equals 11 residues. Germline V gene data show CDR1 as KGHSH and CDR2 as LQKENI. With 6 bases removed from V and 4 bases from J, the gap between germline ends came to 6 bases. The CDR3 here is CASSDSYGYTF. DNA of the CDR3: TGTGCCAGCTCGGACAGCTATGGCTACACCTTC.

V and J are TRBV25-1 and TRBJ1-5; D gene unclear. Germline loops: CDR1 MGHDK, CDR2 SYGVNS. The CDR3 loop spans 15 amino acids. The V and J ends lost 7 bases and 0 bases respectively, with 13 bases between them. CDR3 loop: CASTHLSYSNQPQHF. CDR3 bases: TGTGCCAGCACCCACCTTTCCTATAGCAATCAGCCCCAGCATTTT.

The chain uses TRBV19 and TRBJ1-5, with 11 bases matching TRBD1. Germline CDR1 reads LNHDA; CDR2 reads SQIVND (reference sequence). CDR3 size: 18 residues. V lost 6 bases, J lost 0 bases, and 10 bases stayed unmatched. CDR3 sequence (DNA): TGTGCCAGTAGAAGCCGGGACAGGGGGATCCGTAGCAATCAGCCCCAGCATTTT. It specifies CASRSRDRGIRSNQPQHF.

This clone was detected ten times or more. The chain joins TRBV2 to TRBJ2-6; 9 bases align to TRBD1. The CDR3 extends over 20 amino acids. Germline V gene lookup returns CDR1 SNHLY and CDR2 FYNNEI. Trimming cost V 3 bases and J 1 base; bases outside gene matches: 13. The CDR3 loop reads CASSDVGTGPSQSGANVLTF. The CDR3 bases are TGTGCCAGCAGTGATGTTGGGACAGGGCCATCTCAATCTGGGGCCAACGTCCTGACTTTC.

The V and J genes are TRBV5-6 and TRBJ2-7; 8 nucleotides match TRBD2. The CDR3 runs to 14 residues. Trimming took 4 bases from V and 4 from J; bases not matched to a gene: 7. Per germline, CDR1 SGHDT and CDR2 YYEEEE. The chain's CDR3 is CASSRGTRAYEQYF. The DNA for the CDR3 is TGTGCCAGCAGCCGAGGGACTAGAGCGTACGAGCAGTACTTC.

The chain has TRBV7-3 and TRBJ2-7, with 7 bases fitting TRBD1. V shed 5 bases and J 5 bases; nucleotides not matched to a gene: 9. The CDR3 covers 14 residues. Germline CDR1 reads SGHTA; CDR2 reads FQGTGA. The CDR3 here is CASSPTGYSNEQYF. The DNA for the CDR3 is TGTGCCAGCAGCCCGACAGGGTATTCCAACGAGCAGTACTTC. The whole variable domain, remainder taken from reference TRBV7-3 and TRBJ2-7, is GAGVSQTPSNKVTEKGKYVELRCDPISGHTALYWYRQSLGQGPEFLIYFQGTGAADDSGLPNDRFFAVRPEGSVSTLKIQRTERGDSAVYLCASSPTGYSNEQYFGPGTRLTVT.

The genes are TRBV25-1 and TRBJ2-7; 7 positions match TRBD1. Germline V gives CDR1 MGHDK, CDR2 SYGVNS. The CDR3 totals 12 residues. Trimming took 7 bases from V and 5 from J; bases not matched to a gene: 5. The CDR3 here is CASTRDSNEQYF. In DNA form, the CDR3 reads TGTGCCAGCACCCGGGACAGCAACGAGCAGTACTTC.

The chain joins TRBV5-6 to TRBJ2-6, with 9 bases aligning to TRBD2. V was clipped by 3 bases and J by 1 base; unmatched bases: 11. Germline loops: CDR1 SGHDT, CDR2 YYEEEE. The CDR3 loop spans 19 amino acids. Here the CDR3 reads CASSSSPGTSLSGANVLTF. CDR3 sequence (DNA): TGTGCCAGCAGCTCGTCCCCCGGGACTAGCCTTTCTGGGGCCAACGTCCTGACTTTC.

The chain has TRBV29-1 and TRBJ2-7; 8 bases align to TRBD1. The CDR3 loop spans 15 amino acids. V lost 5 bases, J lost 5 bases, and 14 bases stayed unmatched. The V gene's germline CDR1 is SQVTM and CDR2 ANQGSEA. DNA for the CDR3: TGCAGCGTTTCACGACCCGGACAGGGAACCCACGAGCAGTACTTC. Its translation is CSVSRPGQGTHEQYF.

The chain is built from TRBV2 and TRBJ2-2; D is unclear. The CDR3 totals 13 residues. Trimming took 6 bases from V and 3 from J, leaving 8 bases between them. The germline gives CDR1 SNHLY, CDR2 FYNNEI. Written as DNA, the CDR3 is TGTGCCAGCAGCCCCTTTCACACCGGGGAGCTGTTTTTT. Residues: CASSPFHTGELFF.

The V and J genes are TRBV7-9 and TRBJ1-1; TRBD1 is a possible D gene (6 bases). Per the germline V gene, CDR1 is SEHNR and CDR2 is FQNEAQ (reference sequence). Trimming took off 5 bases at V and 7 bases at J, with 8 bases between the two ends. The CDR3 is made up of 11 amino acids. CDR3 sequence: CASSQGLEAFF. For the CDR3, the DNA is TGTGCCAGCAGCCAGGGGCTTGAAGCTTTCTTT.

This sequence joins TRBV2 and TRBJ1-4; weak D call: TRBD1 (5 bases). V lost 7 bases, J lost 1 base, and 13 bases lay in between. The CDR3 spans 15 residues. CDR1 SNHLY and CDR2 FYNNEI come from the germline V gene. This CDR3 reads CASMAGFITNEKLFF. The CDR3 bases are TGTGCCAGCATGGCAGGGTTTATAACTAATGAAAAACTGTTTTTT.

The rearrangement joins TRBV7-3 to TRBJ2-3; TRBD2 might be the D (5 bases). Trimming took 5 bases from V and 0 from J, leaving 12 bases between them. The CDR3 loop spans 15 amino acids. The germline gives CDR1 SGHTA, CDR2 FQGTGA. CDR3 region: CASSPGLSSTDTQYF. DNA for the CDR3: TGTGCCAGCAGCCCCGGACTGTCGAGCACAGATACGCAGTATTTT.

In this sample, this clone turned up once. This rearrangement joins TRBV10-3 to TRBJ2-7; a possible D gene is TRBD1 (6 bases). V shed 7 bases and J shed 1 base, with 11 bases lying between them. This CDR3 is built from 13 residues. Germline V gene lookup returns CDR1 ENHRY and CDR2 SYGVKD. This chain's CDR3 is CAINGQRSYEQYF. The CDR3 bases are TGTGCCATCAATGGACAGAGGTCCTACGAGCAGTACTTC.

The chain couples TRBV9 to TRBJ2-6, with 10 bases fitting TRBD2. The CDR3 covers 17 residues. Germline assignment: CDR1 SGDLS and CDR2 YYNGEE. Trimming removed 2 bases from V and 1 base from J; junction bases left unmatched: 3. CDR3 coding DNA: TGTGCCAGCAGCGTTAGCGGGGGGCCTTCTGGGGCCAACGTCCTGACTTTC. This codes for CASSVSGGPSGANVLTF.

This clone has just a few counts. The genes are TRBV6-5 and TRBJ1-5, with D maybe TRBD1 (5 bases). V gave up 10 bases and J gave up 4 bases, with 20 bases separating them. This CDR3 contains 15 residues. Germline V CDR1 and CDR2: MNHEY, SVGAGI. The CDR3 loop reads CATGPLSSGNQPQHF. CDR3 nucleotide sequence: TGTGCCACCGGGCCTCTCTCCTCAGGGAATCAGCCCCAGCATTTT.

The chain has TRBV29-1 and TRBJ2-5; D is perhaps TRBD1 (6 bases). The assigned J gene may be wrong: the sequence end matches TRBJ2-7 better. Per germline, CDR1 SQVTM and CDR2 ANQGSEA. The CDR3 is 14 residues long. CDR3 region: CSVEQTGTTYEQYF. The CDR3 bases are TGCAGCGTTGAACAGACAGGTACTACCTACGAGCAGTACTTC.

The CDR3 here is CASSLGSSGNTIYF. The CDR3 nucleotides are TGCGCCAGCAGCTTGGGCAGCTCTGGAAACACCATATATTTT. The genes are TRBV5-1 and TRBJ1-3; D gene unclear. Per germline, CDR1 SGHRS and CDR2 YFSETQ. V dropped 0 bases and J dropped 0 bases, with 4 bases sitting between them. This CDR3 is 14 amino acids long. The entire variable domain, with the rest obtained from reference TRBV5-1 and TRBJ1-3, is as follows: KAGVTQTPRYLIKTRGQQVTLSCSPISGHRSVSWYQQTPGQGLQFLFEYFSETQRNKGNFPGRFSGRQFSNSRSEMNVSTLELGDSALYLCASSLGSSGNTIYFGEGSWLTVV.

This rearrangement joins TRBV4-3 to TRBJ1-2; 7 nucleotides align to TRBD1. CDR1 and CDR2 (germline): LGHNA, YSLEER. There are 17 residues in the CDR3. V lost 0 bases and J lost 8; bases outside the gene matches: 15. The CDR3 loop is CASSQDHPRTGLGGYTF. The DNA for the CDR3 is TGCGCCAGCAGCCAAGATCACCCTCGGACAGGACTCGGGGGCTACACCTTC.

The CDR3 protein is CASSDADRGNQPQHF. CDR3 nucleotides: TGTGCCAGCAGTGATGCGGACAGGGGTAATCAGCCCCAGCATTTT. The chain recombines TRBV2 with TRBJ1-5, with 9 bases identical to TRBD1. The junction had 4 bases not matched to a gene; V was cut back by 3 bases and J by 4 bases. The CDR3 runs 15 residues. CDR1 and CDR2 (germline): SNHLY, FYNNEI.

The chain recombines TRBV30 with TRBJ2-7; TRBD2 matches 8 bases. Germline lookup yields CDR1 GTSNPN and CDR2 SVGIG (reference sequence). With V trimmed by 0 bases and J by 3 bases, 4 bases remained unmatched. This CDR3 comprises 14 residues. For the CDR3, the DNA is TGTGCCTGGAGTGTAGCGGGAGCAGGCTACGAGCAGTACTTC. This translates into CAWSVAGAGYEQYF. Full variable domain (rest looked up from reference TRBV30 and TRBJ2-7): SQTIHQWPATLVQPVGSPLSLECTVEGTSNPNLYWYRQAAGRGLQLLFYSVGIGQISSEVPQNLSASRPQDRQFILSSKKLLLSDSGFYLCAWSVAGAGYEQYFGPGTRLTVT.